The source of this TCR beta chain is a study of T cells in Graves' hyperthyroidism and ophthalmopathy. Study-wide results and limits: Within blood appeared most thyroid clonotypes that had expanded above 0.001. Ophthalmopathy was distinguished from stable hyperthyroidism by 13 V-J signatures.

The study defined stable Graves' hyperthyroidism as no ophthalmopathy progression within 18 months. Patients were aged 18 to 65, had disease duration under 2 months, and had newly diagnosed hyperthyroidism. This clonotype was detected many times. What it binds is not known. J lost 0 bases, V lost 9 bases, and 8 bases had no gene match. CDR1 and CDR2 (germline): MNHEY, SVGEGT. This CDR3 has 15 residues. Amplification yielded TCR beta CDR3 regions, with RNA transcripts as the source. The HTBI primer set drove a first-round RT-PCR of the TCR CDR3. TCRdb re-called the multiplex PCR reads through MiXCR, storing one row per CDR3 protein. The table lists more than 150,000 distinct CDR3 sequences, more than 15% of them singletons.

The sample consisted of blood. The V gene is TRBV6-2 or TRBV6-3, the J gene TRBJ1-5; 7 nucleotides align to TRBD1. The receptor comes from a woman between 45 and 60 years old with Graves' hyperthyroidism. The CDR3 sequence: CASVDRYYSNQPQHF. As DNA, the CDR3 is TGTGCCAGTGTGGACAGGTATTATAGCAATCAGCCCCAGCATTTT.